These T cell receptor beta chains were read from a single sample in a study of human T cells and chemical hapten exposure. TCRdb used MiXCR to reprocess the 5' RACE reads, holding one entry per CDR3 protein. The table includes more than 60,000 distinct CDR3 sequences, around 15% detected once. Receptors were obtained from a female donor in good health. Each CDR3 is given without its conserved first and last residue.

V,length,J,CDR3
TRBV3-1,10,TRBJ1-5,ASSLEGRRQH
TRBV20-1,12,TRBJ2-6,SARRGSGANVLT
TRBV20-1,9,TRBJ1-1,SANPSTEAF
TRBV18,12,TRBJ1-4,ASSIRGTNEKLF
TRBV7-2,12,TRBJ1-4,ASSYPGQGEKLF
TRBV30,11,TRBJ1-1,AWIRDRDTEAF
TRBV27,13,TRBJ1-6,ASSSIVTGDSPLH
TRBV9,13,TRBJ1-5,ASSQTGDDNQPQH
TRBV3-1,14,TRBJ1-1,ASSQFGGSGDTEAF
TRBV12-3/TRBV12-4,14,TRBJ1-5,ASSGWSTGGEEPQH
TRBV5-6,15,TRBJ1-2,ASSTAAGFYANYGYT
TRBV6-1,11,TRBJ2-1,ASRGTTRKEQF
TRBV12-3/TRBV12-4,11,TRBJ2-7,ASSSTPGAEQY
TRBV10-3,12,TRBJ1-1,AIRTTGRRTEAF
TRBV5-4,12,TRBJ2-7,ASSLRPFPYEQY
TRBV6-6,15,TRBJ2-1,ASSYSRAQGGYNEQF
TRBV12-3/TRBV12-4,14,TRBJ2-3,ASSPKGGLGTDTQY